Following are 9 T cell receptor beta chains from one sample sequenced in a study of cytomegalovirus exposure and HLA in healthy donors. A multiplex PCR was run with 60 Vbeta primers and 13 Jbeta primers. Profiled with immunoSEQ multiplex PCR; TCRdb holds only in-frame clones, not every one. The sample has around 130,000 clones; roughly four fifths are singletons. The specimen was PBMCs. All receptors derive from a girl aged 2-10 years in good health and CMV-seronegative.

V is TRBV15 and J is TRBJ2-5; 12 bases agree with TRBD2. Per germline, CDR1 LNHNV and CDR2 YYDKDF (reference sequence). This CDR3 comprises 15 residues. V dropped 2 bases and J dropped 5; count of bases not matched to a gene: 3. For the CDR3, the DNA is TGTGCCACCAGCAGACTAGCGGGAGGGTTTGAGACCCAGTACTTC. Protein: CATSRLAGGFETQYF.

The chain uses TRBV21-1 and TRBJ2-1; TRBD2 reflects the table's D call only, with no check against the DNA. TRBV21-1 is termed a pseudogene. This CDR3 is built from 18 residues. The CDR3 reads CASSKVESSGRVRHEQFF. The CDR3 region has the DNA TGTGCCAGCAGCAAAGTAGAGTCTAGCGGGAGGGTTAGGCATGAGCAGTTCTTC.

The chain links TRBV7-2 to TRBJ1-1; TRBD1 aligns across 7 bases. Germline V gene lookup returns CDR1 SGHTA and CDR2 FQGNSA. After removal of 11 bases from V and 1 base from J, the junction contained 4 bases not matched to a gene. This CDR3 contains 12 residues. In DNA, the CDR3 is TGTGCCCAGGGGGATTGGAACACTGAAGCTTTCTTT. It codes for CAQGDWNTEAFF. The full variable domain, completed using reference TRBV7-2 and TRBJ1-1, is GAGVSQSPSNKVTEKGKDVELRCDPISGHTALYWYRQSLGQGLEFLIYFQGNSAPDKSGLPSDRFSAERTGGSVSTLTIQRTQQEDSAVYLCAQGDWNTEAFFGQGTRLTVV.

V gene TRBV15 combines with J gene TRBJ1-1, with 10 bases identical to TRBD1. J lost 5 bases, V lost 0 bases, and 6 bases had no gene match. The V gene's germline CDR1 is LNHNV and CDR2 YYDKDF (reference sequence). This CDR3 has 16 amino acids. The CDR3 spells CATSREDRGRGTEAFF. The CDR3 region has the DNA TGTGCCACCAGCAGAGAAGACAGGGGGCGCGGGACTGAAGCTTTCTTT.

V and J are TRBV19 and TRBJ1-2, with D perhaps matching TRBD1 (6 bases). V lost 7 bases to trimming and J lost 4 bases, with 13 bases between them. CDR1 is LNHDA and CDR2 is SQIVND in the germline V gene (reference sequence). The CDR3 covers 13 residues. CDR3 nucleotide sequence: TGTGCCAGTATGTTGACAGGTACCTATGGCTACACCTTC. It translates to CASMLTGTYGYTF. Supplemented by reference TRBV19 and TRBJ1-2, the full variable domain reads DGGITQSPKYLFRKEGQNVTLSCEQNLNHDAMYWYRQDPGQGLRLIYYSQIVNDFQKGDIAEGYSVSREKKESFPLTVTSAQKNPTAFYLCASMLTGTYGYTFGSGTRLTVV.

The chain is built from TRBV6-5 and TRBJ1-1, with 8 bases fitting TRBD1. After removal of 5 bases from V and 4 bases from J, the junction contained 6 bases not matched to a gene. CDR3 length: 14 residues. Germline assignment: CDR1 MNHEY and CDR2 SVGAGI. CDR3 coding DNA: TGTGCCAGCAGTAATGCTGGACAGGGCACTGAAGCTTTCTTT. It encodes CASSNAGQGTEAFF.

The chain employs TRBV4-2 and TRBJ2-7; the match to TRBD1 covers 8 bases. Per germline, CDR1 LGHNA and CDR2 YNFKEQ. There are 16 residues in the CDR3. The V segment lost 0 bases and the J segment 6 bases; nucleotides outside the gene matches: 10. The CDR3 protein is CASSQDPGRGRGEQYF. In nucleotides, the CDR3 is TGTGCCAGCAGCCAAGACCCCGGCAGGGGGCGCGGCGAGCAGTACTTC.

This clone appeared a single time. The genes are TRBV5-1 and TRBJ2-3; no reliable D call. The CDR3 contains 16 residues. V dropped 0 bases and J dropped 0 bases, with 11 bases sitting between them. CDR1 and CDR2 from the germline V gene are SGHRS and YFSETQ. CDR3 coding DNA: TGCGCCAGCAGCTTGGCCGGAGAGACTAGCACAGATACGCAGTATTTT. Translated: CASSLAGETSTDTQYF.

The gene calls are TRBV6-1 and TRBJ1-2; D gene ambiguous. The V gene lost 4 bases and the J gene lost 5 bases, with 11 bases spanning the gap. The CDR3 is made up of 13 amino acids. Per the germline V gene, CDR1 is MNHNS and CDR2 is SASEGT. CDR3 residues: CASSVRDLYGYTF. The CDR3 DNA sequence: TGTGCCAGCAGTGTACGGGATCTATATGGCTACACCTTC.